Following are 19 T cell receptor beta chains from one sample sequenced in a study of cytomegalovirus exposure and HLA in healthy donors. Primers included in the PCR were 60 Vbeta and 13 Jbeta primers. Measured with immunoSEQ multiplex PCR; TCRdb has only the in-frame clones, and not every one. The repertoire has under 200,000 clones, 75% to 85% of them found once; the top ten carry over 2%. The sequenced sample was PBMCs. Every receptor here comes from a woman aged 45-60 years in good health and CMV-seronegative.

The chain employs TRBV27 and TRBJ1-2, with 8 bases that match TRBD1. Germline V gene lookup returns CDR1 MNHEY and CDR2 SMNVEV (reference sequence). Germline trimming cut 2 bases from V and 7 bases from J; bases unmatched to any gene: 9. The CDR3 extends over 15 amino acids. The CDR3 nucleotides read TGTGCCAGCAGTTTAAGGGACAGGTCCCTCTCTGGCTACACCTTC. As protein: CASSLRDRSLSGYTF.

The chain's CDR3 is CASSNWTGGTEAFF. CDR3 DNA sequence: TGTGCCAGTAGTAACTGGACAGGCGGGACTGAAGCTTTCTTT. V and J are TRBV19 and TRBJ1-1; 7 nucleotides agree with TRBD1. CDR3 length equals 14 residues. Germline V gene lookup returns CDR1 LNHDA and CDR2 SQIVND (reference sequence). Unmatched junction bases numbered 7, after V lost 4 bases and J lost 5 bases. Full variable domain (remainder filled in from reference TRBV19 and TRBJ1-1): DGGITQSPKYLFRKEGQNVTLSCEQNLNHDAMYWYRQDPGQGLRLIYYSQIVNDFQKGDIAEGYSVSREKKESFPLTVTSAQKNPTAFYLCASSNWTGGTEAFFGQGTRLTVV.

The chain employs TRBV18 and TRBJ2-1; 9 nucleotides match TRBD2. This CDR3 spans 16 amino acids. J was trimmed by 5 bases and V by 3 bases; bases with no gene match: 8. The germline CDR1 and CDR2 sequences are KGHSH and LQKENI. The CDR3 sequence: CASSPPRASGNNEQFF. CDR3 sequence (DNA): TGTGCCAGCTCACCCCCGCGGGCTAGCGGGAACAATGAGCAGTTCTTC.

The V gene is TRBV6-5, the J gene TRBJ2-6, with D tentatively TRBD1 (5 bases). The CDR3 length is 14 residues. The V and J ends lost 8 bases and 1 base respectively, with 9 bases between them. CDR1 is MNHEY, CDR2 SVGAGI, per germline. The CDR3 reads CASPRDSGANVLTF. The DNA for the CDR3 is TGTGCCAGCCCCAGGGATTCTGGGGCCAACGTCCTGACTTTC.

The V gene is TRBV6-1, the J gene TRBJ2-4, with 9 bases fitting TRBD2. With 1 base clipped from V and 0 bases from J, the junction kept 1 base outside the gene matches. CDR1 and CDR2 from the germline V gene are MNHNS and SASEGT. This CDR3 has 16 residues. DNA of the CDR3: TGTGCCAGCAGTGAAGTAGCGGGGGTAGCCAAAAACATTCAGTACTTC. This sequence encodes CASSEVAGVAKNIQYF.

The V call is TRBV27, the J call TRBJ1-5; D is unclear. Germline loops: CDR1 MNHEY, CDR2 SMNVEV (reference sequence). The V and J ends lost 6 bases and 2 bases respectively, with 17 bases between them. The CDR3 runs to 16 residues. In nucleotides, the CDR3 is TGTGCCAGCAGCCCACGGGCCAAGGGAGGCAATCAGCCCCAGCATTTT. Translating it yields CASSPRAKGGNQPQHF.

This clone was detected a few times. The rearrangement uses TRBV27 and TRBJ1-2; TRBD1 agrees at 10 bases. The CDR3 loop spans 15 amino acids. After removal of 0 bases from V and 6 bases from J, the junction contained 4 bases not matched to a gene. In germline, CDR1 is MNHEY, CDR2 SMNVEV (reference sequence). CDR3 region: CASSLSGQGGNGYTF. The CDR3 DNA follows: TGTGCCAGCAGTTTATCCGGACAGGGGGGAAATGGCTACACCTTC.

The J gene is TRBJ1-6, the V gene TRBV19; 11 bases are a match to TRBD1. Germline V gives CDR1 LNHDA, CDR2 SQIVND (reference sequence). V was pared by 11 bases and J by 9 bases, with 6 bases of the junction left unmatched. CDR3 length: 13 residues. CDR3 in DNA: TGTGCCCGGACAGGGGGCGCATTTTCACCCCTCCACTTT. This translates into CARTGGAFSPLHF.

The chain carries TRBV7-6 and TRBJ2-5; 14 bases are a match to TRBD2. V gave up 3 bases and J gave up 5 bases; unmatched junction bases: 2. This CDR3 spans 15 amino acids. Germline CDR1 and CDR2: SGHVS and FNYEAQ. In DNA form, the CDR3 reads TGTGCCAGCAGCTTGGGACTAGCGGGAGTGGAGACCCAGTACTTC. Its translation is CASSLGLAGVETQYF.

The CDR3 nucleotides are TGTGCCAGCAGTTCCAGACTAGCGGGGAACTACCAAGAGACCCAGTACTTC. It codes for CASSSRLAGNYQETQYF. J is TRBJ2-5 and V is TRBV28, with 11 bases lining up with TRBD2. The CDR3 has 17 amino acids. The germline CDR1 and CDR2 sequences are MDHEN and SYDVKM. Trimming at V came to 4 bases and at J to 0 bases, leaving 7 bases not matched to a gene.

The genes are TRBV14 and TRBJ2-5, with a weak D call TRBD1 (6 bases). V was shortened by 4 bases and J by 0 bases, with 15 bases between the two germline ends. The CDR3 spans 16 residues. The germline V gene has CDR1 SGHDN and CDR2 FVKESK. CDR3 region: CASSLQGTLYQETQYF. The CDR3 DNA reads TGTGCCAGCAGCCTACAGGGCACCCTATACCAAGAGACCCAGTACTTC.

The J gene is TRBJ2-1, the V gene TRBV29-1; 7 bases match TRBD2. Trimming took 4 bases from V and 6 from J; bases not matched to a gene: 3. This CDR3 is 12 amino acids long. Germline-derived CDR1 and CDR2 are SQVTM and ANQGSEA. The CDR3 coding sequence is TGCAGCGTTGGGAGCGGGGTCAATGAGCAGTTCTTC. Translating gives CSVGSGVNEQFF.

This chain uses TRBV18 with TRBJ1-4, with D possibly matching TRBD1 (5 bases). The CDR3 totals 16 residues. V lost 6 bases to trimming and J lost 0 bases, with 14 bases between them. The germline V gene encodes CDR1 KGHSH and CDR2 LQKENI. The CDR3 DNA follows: TGTGCCAGCTCTCTCAGGGTAGGAGCAACTAATGAAAAACTGTTTTTT. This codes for CASSLRVGATNEKLFF.

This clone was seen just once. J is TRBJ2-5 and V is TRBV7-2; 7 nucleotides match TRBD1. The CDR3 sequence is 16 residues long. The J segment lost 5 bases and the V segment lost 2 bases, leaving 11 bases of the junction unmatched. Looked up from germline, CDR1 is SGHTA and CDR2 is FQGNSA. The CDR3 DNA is TGTGCCAGCAGCTTACTAGGGACAGTTGACTGGGAGACCCAGTACTTC. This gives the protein CASSLLGTVDWETQYF. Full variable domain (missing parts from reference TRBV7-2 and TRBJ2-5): GAGVSQSPSNKVTEKGKDVELRCDPISGHTALYWYRQSLGQGLEFLIYFQGNSAPDKSGLPSDRFSAERTGGSVSTLTIQRTQQEDSAVYLCASSLLGTVDWETQYFGPGTRLLVL.

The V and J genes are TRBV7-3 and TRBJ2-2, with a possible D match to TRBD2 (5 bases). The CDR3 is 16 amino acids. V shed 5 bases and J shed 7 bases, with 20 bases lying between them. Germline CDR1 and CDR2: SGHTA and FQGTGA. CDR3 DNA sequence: TGTGCCAGCAGCCTTGTTGTGAGGGAGCAGAGCGGGGAGCTGTTTTTT. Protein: CASSLVVREQSGELFF.

CDR3 region: CASSPETGVATEAFF. CDR3 in DNA: TGTGCCAGCAGCCCTGAGACAGGGGTAGCCACTGAAGCTTTCTTT. The V and J genes are TRBV11-2 and TRBJ1-1; TRBD1 aligns across 8 bases. Germline V CDR1 and CDR2: SGHAT, FQNNGV. The CDR3 has 15 residues. The V segment lost 5 bases and the J segment 4 bases; nucleotides outside the gene matches: 9.

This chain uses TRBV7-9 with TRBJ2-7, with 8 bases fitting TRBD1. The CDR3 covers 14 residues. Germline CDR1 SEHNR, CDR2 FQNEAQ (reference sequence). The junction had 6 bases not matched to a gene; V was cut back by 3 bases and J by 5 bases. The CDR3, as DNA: TGTGCCAGCAGCTTGAGGAACAGGGGGGACGAGCAGTACTTC. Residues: CASSLRNRGDEQYF.

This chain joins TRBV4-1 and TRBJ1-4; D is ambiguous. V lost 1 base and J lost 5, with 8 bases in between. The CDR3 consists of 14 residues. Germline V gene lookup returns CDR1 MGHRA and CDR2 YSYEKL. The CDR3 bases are TGCGCCAGCAGCCAAGTTACGGGGAATGAAAAACTGTTTTTT. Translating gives CASSQVTGNEKLFF.

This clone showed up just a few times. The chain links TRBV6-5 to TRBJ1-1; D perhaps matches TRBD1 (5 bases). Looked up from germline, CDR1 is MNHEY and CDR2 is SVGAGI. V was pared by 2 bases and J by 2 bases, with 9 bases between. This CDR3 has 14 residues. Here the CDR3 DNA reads TGTGCCAGCAGTTACAGGGACTTTAACACTGAAGCTTTCTTT. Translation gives CASSYRDFNTEAFF.